The T cell receptor (beta chain) under discussion was sequenced for a study of blood T cell repertoires in COVID-19. Study information: The origin of the acute and convalescent COVID-19 samples was the United States, Italy and Spain. T cells, B-cell-depleted T cells, or PBMCs provided the cDNA or gDNA that served as material.

Original processing notes: Reference gene primer amplification in the assay estimated nucleated cell counts. Measured with immunoSEQ multiplex PCR; TCRdb has only the in-frame clones, and not every one. The D gene and trimming were derived from the DNA, and the V and J assignments and clone size from that table. The sample records about 130,000 clones, about 83% being singletons. V lost 7 bases, J lost 1 base, and 0 bases stayed unmatched. The CDR3 totals 13 residues. Germline V gene data show CDR1 as MNHEY and CDR2 as SVGAGI. The rearrangement uses TRBV6-5 and TRBJ2-3; 9 bases match TRBD2. This TCR was sampled from a human donor in a cohort sampled during active COVID-19. The specimen was peripheral blood. The CDR3 DNA reads TGTGCCAGCACTAGCGGGGGCACAGATACGCAGTATTTT. Translating it yields CASTSGGTDTQYF.